The 29 T cell receptor beta chains in this list originate from one sample, sequenced in a study of early T cells in non-severe SARS-CoV-2 infection. TCRdb called the 5' RACE reads again in MiXCR, with one record for every CDR3 protein. The sample gives more than 65,000 distinct CDR3 sequences, roughly 13% of which show up once; approximately 1.1% is in the top ten. The sample consisted of whole blood. Source of these receptors: an adult who was a healthcare worker with PCR-confirmed SARS-CoV-2 infection or an uninfected control (not recorded which).

A few counts support this clonotype. V gene TRBV7-2 combines with J gene TRBJ2-1; no reliable D call. Per the germline V gene, CDR1 is SGHTA and CDR2 is FQGNSA. V dropped 4 bases and J dropped 4 bases, with 14 bases sitting between them. The CDR3 loop spans 15 amino acids. The DNA for the CDR3 is TGTGCCAGCAGCTACCGGACCGGGCCGTACAATGAGCAGTTCTTC. Protein product: CASSYRTGPYNEQFF.

In this sample, this clonotype turned up many times. This sequence joins TRBV6-5 and TRBJ1-2; D is undetermined. The CDR3 sequence is 12 residues long. Trimming left V 4 bases short and J 7 bases short, with 10 bases between. Germline values: CDR1 MNHEY, CDR2 SVGAGI. DNA for the CDR3: TGTGCCAGCAGTTCTTGGGGTACTGGCTACACCTTC. It encodes CASSSWGTGYTF.

This chain joins TRBV9 and TRBJ1-6, with D maybe TRBD1 (6 bases). Germline V gives CDR1 SGDLS, CDR2 YYNGEE. V was cut by 0 bases and J by 7 bases, with 8 bases left in between. The CDR3 runs 14 residues. The CDR3 is CASSVGGTNSPLHF. CDR3 bases: TGTGCCAGCAGCGTAGGCGGGACAAATTCACCCCTCCACTTT.

This clonotype appeared many times. The V call is TRBV6-5, the J call TRBJ1-1; D gene unclear. The V and J ends lost 7 bases and 5 bases respectively, with 17 bases between them. CDR3 length equals 14 residues. CDR1 is MNHEY, CDR2 SVGAGI, per germline. This chain's CDR3 is CASNGASGETEAFF. CDR3 DNA sequence: TGTGCCAGCAATGGCGCCTCAGGAGAGACTGAAGCTTTCTTT.

This clonotype was detected ten times or more. The V call is TRBV5-6, the J call TRBJ1-5; D is undetermined. The CDR3 covers 15 residues. CDR1 is SGHDT, CDR2 YYEEEE, per germline. V lost 3 bases and J lost 3, with 13 bases in between. CDR3 loop: CASSSGSGINQPQHF. CDR3 DNA: TGTGCCAGCAGCTCCGGGTCGGGGATCAATCAGCCCCAGCATTTT. Based on the CDR3 plus reference TRBV5-6 and TRBJ1-5, the full variable domain is DAGVTQSPTHLIKTRGQQVTLRCSPKSGHDTVSWYQQALGQGPQFIFQYYEEEERQRGNFPDRFSGHQFPNYSSELNVNALLLGDSALYLCASSSGSGINQPQHFGDGTRLSIL.

The chain recombines TRBV12-3 or TRBV12-4 with TRBJ1-2; D unresolved. V was trimmed by 3 bases and J by 6 bases, leaving 11 bases between them. This CDR3 has 13 amino acids. The chain's CDR3 is CASSLRAANGYTF. As DNA, the CDR3 is TGTGCCAGCAGTTTGAGGGCAGCGAATGGCTACACCTTC.

This clonotype showed up just a few times. The chain has TRBV10-2 and TRBJ2-7; tentative D call: TRBD1 (6 bases). The length of the CDR3 is 13 residues. The germline gives CDR1 WSHSY, CDR2 SAAADI. V lost 8 bases and J 0 bases, leaving 11 bases between the germline ends. The CDR3 protein is CASADRSSYEQYF. The CDR3 nucleotides are TGCGCCAGCGCCGACAGGAGCTCCTACGAGCAGTACTTC.

The chain is built from TRBV5-5 and TRBJ1-5, with 7 bases matching TRBD1. The V and J ends lost 4 bases and 5 bases, in that order; junction bases with no gene match: 6. This CDR3 comprises 14 residues. Per the germline V gene, CDR1 is SGHKS and CDR2 is YYEKEE (reference sequence). CDR3 coding DNA: TGTGCCAGCAGCCAGAGGACAGGAGATCAGCCCCAGCATTTT. This translates into CASSQRTGDQPQHF.

This clonotype was seen more than once but under ten times. CDR3 loop: CASSRDRPTGELFF. CDR3 in DNA: TGTGCCAGCAGCCGGGACAGACCCACCGGGGAGCTGTTTTTT. The J gene is TRBJ2-2, the V gene TRBV7-6; 7 bases are a match to TRBD1. The length of the CDR3 is 14 residues. Per germline, CDR1 SGHVS and CDR2 FNYEAQ. V trimming: 5 bases; J trimming: 4 bases; junction bases outside the gene matches: 4. The full variable domain, rest sourced from reference TRBV7-6 and TRBJ2-2, is GAGVSQSPRYKVTKRGQDVALRCDPISGHVSLYWYRQALGQGPEFLTYFNYEAQQDKSGLPNDRFSAERPEGSISTLTIQRTEQRDSAMYRCASSRDRPTGELFFGEGSRLTVL.

This clonotype was observed a handful of times. The J gene is TRBJ1-1, the V gene TRBV5-6, with 8 nucleotides matching TRBD1. This CDR3 is built from 14 residues. The J segment lost 4 bases and the V segment lost 5 bases, leaving 7 bases of the junction unmatched. CDR1 is SGHDT, CDR2 YYEEEE, per germline. The CDR3 loop is CASSGSGGITEAFF. CDR3 sequence (DNA): TGTGCCAGCAGTGGATCAGGGGGCATCACTGAAGCTTTCTTT.

V gene TRBV20-1 combines with J gene TRBJ2-7; D remains ambiguous. This CDR3 is built from 12 residues. V shed 5 bases and J shed 4 bases, with 12 bases lying between them. Per germline, CDR1 DFQATT and CDR2 SNEGSKA (reference sequence). The CDR3 reads CSAGSARYEQYF. CDR3 bases: TGCAGTGCTGGGTCAGCCCGTTACGAGCAGTACTTC.

V usage is TRBV5-1 and J usage is TRBJ1-1; possibly TRBD1 for D (6 bases). The CDR3 is 13 residues long. The V end lost 4 bases, the J end lost 5 bases, and 12 bases lay between the germline ends. The germline gives CDR1 SGHRS, CDR2 YFSETQ. The CDR3 protein is CASSTTGLTEAFF. Here the CDR3 DNA reads TGCGCCAGCAGCACTACAGGGCTGACTGAAGCTTTCTTT.

Only one count was recorded for this clonotype. The chain uses TRBV5-1 and TRBJ1-2; D is unclear. The ends were cut back, 0 bases at V and 3 bases at J, with 6 bases in the middle. Germline V gene lookup returns CDR1 SGHRS and CDR2 YFSETQ. The length of the CDR3 is 13 residues. CDR3 sequence (DNA): TGCGCCAGCAGCTTGGGGACGGACTATGGCTACACCTTC. Protein sequence: CASSLGTDYGYTF.

This clonotype was seen many times. The V call is TRBV27, the J call TRBJ2-1, with D uncertain. Trimming pared 10 bases from V and 1 base from J, leaving 11 bases between. The CDR3 spans 13 residues. The germline gives CDR1 MNHEY, CDR2 SMNVEV (reference sequence). This chain's CDR3 is CATGPRSYNEQFF. The CDR3 DNA reads as TGTGCCACAGGACCTCGGTCCTACAATGAGCAGTTCTTC.

This rearrangement joins TRBV12-3 or TRBV12-4 to TRBJ2-2; 13 nucleotides match TRBD2. V dropped 6 bases and J dropped 2; count of bases not matched to a gene: 6. The CDR3 is made up of 17 amino acids. The CDR3, as DNA: TGTGCCAGCAGGGCGGGGACTAGCGGGACCAACACCGGGGAGCTGTTTTTT. Amino acids: CASRAGTSGTNTGELFF.

The chain employs TRBV5-1 and TRBJ2-7; 8 bases fit TRBD1. The CDR3 consists of 16 residues. Trimming cost V 0 bases and J 3 bases; bases outside gene matches: 8. Germline V lookup: CDR1 SGHRS, CDR2 YFSETQ. The CDR3 reads CASSLGFGTGLYEQYF. In nucleotides, the CDR3 is TGCGCCAGCAGCTTGGGATTCGGGACAGGACTCTACGAGCAGTACTTC.

This clonotype was seen more than once but under ten times. The chain links TRBV7-9 to TRBJ1-1; D is unclear. Germline CDR1 SEHNR, CDR2 FQNEAQ (reference sequence). CDR3 length: 16 amino acids. Between the trimmed V and J ends, which lost 2 bases and 1 base, there was a span of 14 bases. The CDR3 coding sequence is TGTGCCAGCAGCTTATTTTCCGTAAAGGGGAACACTGAAGCTTTCTTT. Its protein is CASSLFSVKGNTEAFF.

The sample holds many counts of this clonotype. The chain couples TRBV30 to TRBJ1-3; D is undetermined. V lost 3 bases and J lost 3, with 3 bases in between. The CDR3 contains 11 residues. The germline V gene encodes CDR1 GTSNPN and CDR2 SVGIG (reference sequence). The DNA for the CDR3 is TGTGCCTGGAGGCTTGGAAACACCATATATTTT. Protein: CAWRLGNTIYF.

V gene TRBV7-9 combines with J gene TRBJ2-2; no clear D gene. CDR3 length: 16 amino acids. Germline-derived CDR1 and CDR2 are SEHNR and FQNEAQ (reference sequence). V lost 0 bases, J lost 4 bases, and 12 bases lay in between. The CDR3 nucleotides read TGTGCCAGCAGCTTAGCAGGGCAGACCTCCACCGGGGAGCTGTTTTTT. Amino acids: CASSLAGQTSTGELFF.

This clonotype was counted many times. V usage is TRBV6-2 or TRBV6-3 and J usage is TRBJ1-5; D is unresolved. Germline CDR1 reads MNHEY; CDR2 reads SVGEGT. V was shortened by 8 bases and J by 3 bases, with 14 bases between the two germline ends. The CDR3 length is 14 residues. The CDR3 reads CASSGFSANQPQHF. CDR3 nucleotides: TGTGCCAGCTCCGGGTTCTCCGCCAATCAGCCCCAGCATTTT.

This clonotype appeared many times. The V and J genes are TRBV7-9 and TRBJ1-4, with D unclear. The V and J ends lost 5 bases and 5 bases respectively, with 12 bases between them. This CDR3 comprises 14 residues. In germline, CDR1 is SEHNR, CDR2 FQNEAQ (reference sequence). CDR3 region: CASSPGEGNEKLFF. CDR3 in DNA: TGTGCCAGCAGCCCCGGCGAGGGAAATGAAAAACTGTTTTTT. The variable domain in full, with the rest retrieved from reference TRBV7-9 and TRBJ1-4, is DTGVSQNPRHKITKRGQNVTFRCDPISEHNRLYWYRQTLGQGPEFLTYFQNEAQLEKSRLLSDRFSAERPKGSFSTLEIQRTEQGDSAMYLCASSPGEGNEKLFFGSGTQLSVL.

This clonotype was picked up a small number of times. The rearrangement links TRBV12-3 or TRBV12-4 to TRBJ2-5; the D is unclear. CDR3 length equals 14 residues. V dropped 0 bases and J dropped 5 bases, with 10 bases sitting between them. CDR3 region: CASSLAPLSETQYF. CDR3 in DNA: TGTGCCAGCAGTTTAGCCCCACTCTCCGAGACCCAGTACTTC.

This clonotype has at least ten counts. The chain employs TRBV7-2 and TRBJ2-1; 8 nucleotides line up with TRBD2. V lost 3 bases and J lost 3; bases outside the gene matches: 4. The CDR3 loop spans 15 amino acids. Germline V gene lookup returns CDR1 SGHTA and CDR2 FQGNSA. CDR3 protein: CASSFSGTSYNEQFF. For the CDR3, the DNA is TGTGCCAGCAGCTTTAGCGGGACAAGCTACAATGAGCAGTTCTTC.

The chain has TRBV7-9 and TRBJ2-5, with 8 bases matching TRBD2. V was pared by 4 bases and J by 5 bases, with 12 bases of the junction left unmatched. Per germline, CDR1 SEHNR and CDR2 FQNEAQ (reference sequence). CDR3 size: 16 residues. This CDR3 reads CASSYRTAGGWETQYF. CDR3 DNA sequence: TGTGCCAGCAGCTACCGAACCGCGGGAGGTTGGGAGACCCAGTACTTC. The variable domain in full, with the rest retrieved from reference TRBV7-9 and TRBJ2-5, is DTGVSQNPRHKITKRGQNVTFRCDPISEHNRLYWYRQTLGQGPEFLTYFQNEAQLEKSRLLSDRFSAERPKGSFSTLEIQRTEQGDSAMYLCASSYRTAGGWETQYFGPGTRLLVL.

The table lists this clonotype with a few counts. CDR3 loop: CSARDSGGLAGVEVYF. The CDR3 nucleotides are TGCAGTGCTAGAGATTCGGGTGGGCTAGCGGGAGTGGAGGTGTATTTT. This chain joins TRBV20-1 and TRBJ2-3; TRBD2 matches 10 bases. Germline CDR1 reads DFQATT; CDR2 reads SNEGSKA (reference sequence). Losses at the gene ends were 0 bases for V and 14 bases for J; bases not matched to a gene: 17. The CDR3 is made up of 16 amino acids.

The gene calls are TRBV7-8 and TRBJ1-5; D call uncertain. The length of the CDR3 is 16 residues. The V end was cut by 1 base, the J end by 1 base, with 11 bases between. CDR1 is SGHVS, CDR2 FQNEAQ, per germline. The CDR3 sequence: CASSLVPGMSNQPQHF. CDR3 nucleotide sequence: TGTGCCAGCAGCTTAGTTCCGGGGATGAGCAATCAGCCCCAGCATTTT.

This clonotype was seen a few times. This chain connects TRBV14 to TRBJ2-1; a weak D match, TRBD2 (6 bases). The ends were cut back, 0 bases at V and 13 bases at J, with 16 bases in the middle. Germline V lookup: CDR1 SGHDN, CDR2 FVKESK. The CDR3 is 14 amino acids. CDR3 protein: CASSQELAAGRQFF. As DNA, the CDR3 is TGTGCCAGCAGCCAAGAGCTGGCTGCGGGAAGACAGTTCTTC.

This clonotype was observed a handful of times. This rearrangement joins TRBV6-2 or TRBV6-3 to TRBJ1-1, with 7 positions matching TRBD1. The CDR3 consists of 15 residues. V dropped 4 bases and J dropped 5; count of bases not matched to a gene: 10. Germline V gene sequence: CDR1 MNHEY, CDR2 SVGEGT. The CDR3 sequence is CASSLFTGETTEAFF. CDR3 bases: TGTGCCAGCAGTTTATTCACAGGGGAGACGACTGAAGCTTTCTTT.

In this sample, this clonotype turned up many times. The J gene is TRBJ1-1, the V gene TRBV21-1; the D call of TRBD1 is as the table states it, not checked on the DNA. TRBV21-1 is recorded as a pseudogene. The CDR3 runs to 14 residues. For the CDR3, the DNA is TGTGCCAGCCCCGGAGAGCGACTGAACACTGAAGCTTTCTTT. This sequence encodes CASPGERLNTEAFF.